Below, one T cell receptor (beta chain) is given with its context. Only a few counts were recorded for this clonotype. This receptor's antigen is unknown. No much larger clone exists at a distance of one base, and base qualities are not known. This sample stems from a study of blood T cells in healthy people across ages (dated by TCRdb to 2014 to 2015). Regarding the research as a whole: Template switching captured roughly one uniquely barcoded TCR beta cDNA molecule per two T cells in model experiments. To track age-related changes in TCR beta repertoire diversity, the study relied on deep sequencing normalized with unique cDNA molecular identifiers. Two additional independent replicas of 1 million unique cDNA reads from the same blood draw were analyzed for two donors (one aged 18 to 30 and one aged 80 or older). The donors were split into four age groups: young (average 16 years), middle-aged (about 40), aged (more than 60) and long-lived (approximately 80). Study-wide conclusions, independent of this receptor: As age increased, observed TCR beta diversity per million T cells dropped in a roughly linear way, and a significant reduction was already evident by age about 40. Compared with the aged group, the long-lived group had more naive CD4+ T cells, fewer expanded clones and increased TCR diversity, suggesting age selection. Estimates of total diversity based on one million sequenced T cells were regarded as lower bounds and as underestimates. Because the CMV infection status of the donors was unknown, age-related changes in expanded clonotypes may potentially have been confounded. There was a strong correlation between observed TCR beta diversity and the percentage of naive T cells measured by flow cytometry. Conclusive comparison of naive and antigen-experienced compartments was prevented by the profiling of bulk unsorted PBMCs.

Donors were about 36 systemically healthy Caucasian individuals from Russia aged roughly 6 to 90 years. Each donor gave ten milliliters of peripheral blood, collected into EDTA-treated Vacutainer tubes. Ficoll-Paque density-gradient centrifugation was used to isolate PBMCs, with at least 7 million obtained per sample. Trizol reagent was used to extract total RNA from PBMCs, with at least 5 micrograms per sample. The percentages of naive CD45RAhigh/CD27high T cells were determined by flow cytometry on a PBMC aliquot from every donor. CDR1 SGHTA and CDR2 FQGNSA are derived from the germline V gene. The CDR3 holds 16 amino acids from the cysteine to the phenylalanine. Left in the record is the CDR3 DNA by itself, 48 bases read in frame from the first base. V is clipped by 5 bases and J by 2 bases, and the sequence between their germline boundaries is 16 bases long. The library was produced with 5' RACE. TCRdb records Illumina HiSeq 2500 as the sequencer. A second PCR of roughly 7 to 11 cycles was performed with a sample-barcoded 5' primer and a J-beta primer mix. A unique molecular identifier was introduced onto each TCR beta cDNA molecule by a template-switch 5' adaptor carrying 12 random nucleotides. At least 2.5 million CDR3-containing paired-end reads were obtained from each sample. First-strand cDNA was synthesized from all RNA with the Mint cDNA synthesis kit, primed by a TRBC-specific oligonucleotide. All cDNA was treated with uracil-DNA glycosylase and then went through a first 18-cycle PCR with the universal primers M1SS and BC2_uni_R. On the authors' methods: For normalization, 1 million high-quality reads were randomly selected from each sample, with every read carrying a distinct molecular identifier. Reads sharing molecular identifiers were discarded rather than binned into consensus sequences. MiTCR, run with a Q25 quality threshold and the strictest error-elimination algorithm, handled CDR3 identification, clonotype clustering and error correction. A nonparametric unseen species model with Euler transformation was used to estimate a lower bound on total TCR beta diversity. The raw public data were reprocessed by TCRdb itself: fastp quality trimming at Q25, MiXCR clonotype calling, in-frame beta chains only. Rows matching on CDR3 protein sequence are summarized as one entry with the most common DNA and genes. What appears here as the V and J calls and clone size reflects TCRdb's work, not the paper's. The sample yields a few hundred thousand distinct CDR3 sequences; roughly a quarter were counted once. Clones ranked in the top ten supply 3% to 4% of the sample.

This same sample was also taken into another study, of T cells of mothers and their children. The second study's authors report: Donors were nine systemically healthy Caucasian individuals: three mothers and their six children. cDNA synthesis used all of the extracted RNA, with approximately 1.4 ug of RNA in each 15 ul reaction. Sample barcodes and 2-4 random nucleotides were added via the M1S primer in the second PCR. Over 8 million TCR beta CDR3 reads were obtained for each mother, and 3 million to 3.5 million reads were obtained for each child. Thymic selection similarly shapes TCR recombination output in related and unrelated pairs, with minor effect from inherited differences. Normalized repertoire overlap in related mother-child pairs was always slightly higher than in unrelated mother-child pairs, but the difference was never significant. No persistent microchimeric T cell clones were found, with a detection sensitivity of 85 to 100 clones per million clonotypes. To look for features that set related mother-child pairs apart from unrelated individuals, the researchers ran deep NGS to compare the TCR beta repertoires of mothers and children. The mean age was roughly 44 +/- 4 years for the mothers and approximately 11 +/- 4 years for the children. Libraries were sequenced on Illumina HiSeq 2000 with 100+100 nt paired-end reads after adapter ligation with NEBNext reagents. To prevent cross-contamination, the mother and child libraries were prepared a month apart and were sequenced in separate runs. Each donor had between about 500,000 and 2,100,000 distinct TCR beta clonotypes identified. Naive TCR beta clonotypes were estimated from low-frequency clonotypes matched to each donor's FACS-determined naive share, without sorting.

The TCR comes from a boy aged 2 to 10 in good health. The chain couples TRBV7-2 to TRBJ2-4; the D gene is possibly TRBD2, with 5 bases matching. The sequenced material came from blood. The DNA sequence is given as TGTGCCAGCAGCCCGACGAGGGTCCAGACCAAAAACATTCAGTACTTC. Its translation reads: CASSPTRVQTKNIQYF.